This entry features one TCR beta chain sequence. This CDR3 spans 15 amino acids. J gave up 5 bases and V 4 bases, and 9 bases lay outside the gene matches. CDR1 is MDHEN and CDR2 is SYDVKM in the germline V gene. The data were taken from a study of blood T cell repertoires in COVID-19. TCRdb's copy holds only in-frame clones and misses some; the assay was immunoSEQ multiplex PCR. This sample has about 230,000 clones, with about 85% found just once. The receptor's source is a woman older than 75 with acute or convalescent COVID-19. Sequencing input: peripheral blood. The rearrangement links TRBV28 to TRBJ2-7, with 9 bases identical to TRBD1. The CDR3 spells CASSYFRDRDHEQYF. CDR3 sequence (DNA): TGTGCCAGCAGTTACTTCCGGGACAGGGACCACGAGCAGTACTTC. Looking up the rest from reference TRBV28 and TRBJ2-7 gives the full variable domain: DVKVTQSSRYLVKRTGEKVFLECVQDMDHENMFWYRQDPGLGLRLIYFSYDVKMKEKGDIPEGYSVSREKKERFSLILESASTNQTSMYLCASSYFRDRDHEQYFGPGTRLTVT.